A single sample gave rise to the 18 T cell receptor beta chains below, sequenced in a study of blood T cell repertoires in COVID-19. The assay was immunoSEQ multiplex PCR, and TCRdb's table has in-frame clones only and misses some. This sample has 90,000 or so clones, with about 85% found just once. The sample was peripheral blood. Every receptor here comes from a man in his 60s with acute or convalescent COVID-19.

This chain connects TRBV7-2 to TRBJ2-1, with 13 bases fitting TRBD2. The length of the CDR3 is 16 residues. V was clipped by 5 bases and J by 8 bases; unmatched bases: 9. CDR1 is SGHTA, CDR2 FQGNSA, per germline. This CDR3 is CASSPILAGGPDEQFF. CDR3 DNA sequence: TGTGCCAGCAGCCCAATACTAGCGGGGGGGCCCGATGAGCAGTTCTTC.

This chain links TRBV19 with TRBJ1-1; D is perhaps TRBD1 (5 bases). CDR3 length equals 15 residues. Germline CDR1 LNHDA, CDR2 SQIVND (reference sequence). Trimming removed 7 bases from V and 1 base from J, with 16 bases in between. The CDR3 DNA sequence: TGTGCCAGTAAGCCTCTGGGGGGGAGGAACACTGAAGCTTTCTTT. It translates to CASKPLGGRNTEAFF.

This clone was detected only a few times. Other nucleotide sequences in the sample specify the same CDR3. The V call is TRBV18, the J call TRBJ1-4, with a tentative D call TRBD1 (6 bases). From germline, CDR1 is KGHSH and CDR2 LQKENI. This CDR3 comprises 13 residues. The V gene lost 2 bases and the J gene lost 5 bases, with 6 bases spanning the gap. The CDR3 DNA reads as TGTGCCAGCTCACCAGACAGGAATGAAAAACTGTTTTTT. It translates to CASSPDRNEKLFF.

This chain joins TRBV4-1 and TRBJ2-7, with D possibly TRBD1 on 5 matching bases. Trimming stripped 4 bases from V and 7 bases from J, with 17 bases between. The CDR3 covers 14 residues. CDR1 MGHRA and CDR2 YSYEKL come from the germline V gene. CDR3 in amino acids: CASSPRARVGEQYF. As DNA, the CDR3 is TGCGCCAGCAGCCCCAGGGCCAGGGTGGGGGAGCAGTACTTC.

The V call is TRBV3-1 (or the pseudogene TRBV3-2), the J call TRBJ2-5; TRBD1 might be the D (6 bases). V was trimmed by 4 bases and J by 2 bases, leaving 8 bases between them. This CDR3 has 13 amino acids. Germline V gives CDR1 LGHDT, CDR2 YNNKEL (reference sequence). The CDR3 DNA reads TGTGCCAGCAGCCCGGGACATCAAGAGACCCAGTACTTC. It specifies CASSPGHQETQYF.

This clone was detected a few times. The chain employs TRBV19 and TRBJ1-5; D perhaps matches TRBD1 (6 bases). Germline assignment: CDR1 LNHDA and CDR2 SQIVND (reference sequence). The CDR3 consists of 14 residues. The V end lost 10 bases, the J end lost 3 bases, and 16 bases lay between the germline ends. The chain's CDR3 is CATKQGGNNQPQHF. CDR3 bases: TGTGCCACCAAACAGGGTGGGAACAATCAGCCCCAGCATTTT.

This chain joins TRBV14 and TRBJ2-3; a weak D match, TRBD1 (6 bases). Germline V gene sequence: CDR1 SGHDN, CDR2 FVKESK. This CDR3 is 14 amino acids long. The V end was cut by 2 bases, the J end by 1 base, with 7 bases between. CDR3 in amino acids: CASSQRQGTDTQYF. The DNA for the CDR3 is TGTGCCAGCAGCCAAAGACAGGGCACAGATACGCAGTATTTT.

The chain has TRBV5-4 and TRBJ2-2; no firm D call. Germline CDR1 is SGHNT and CDR2 is YYREEE (reference sequence). The CDR3 runs to 13 residues. V gave up 1 base and J gave up 4 bases, with 5 bases separating them. CDR3 amino acids: CASSLYLTGELFF. In nucleotides, the CDR3 is TGTGCCAGCAGCTTGTATCTCACCGGGGAGCTGTTTTTT.

CDR3: CASSPGTGGVRNSPLHF. CDR3 coding DNA: TGTGCCAGCAGCCCAGGAACAGGGGGCGTGAGAAATTCACCCCTCCACTTT. The chain couples TRBV7-6 to TRBJ1-6, with TRBD1 matching over 9 bases. This CDR3 contains 17 residues. The V gene's germline CDR1 is SGHVS and CDR2 FNYEAQ. V gave up 5 bases and J gave up 7 bases; unmatched junction bases: 12.

V is TRBV29-1 and J is TRBJ1-2; maybe TRBD1 (6 bases). V lost 7 bases to trimming and J lost 8 bases, with 14 bases between them. The length of the CDR3 is 11 residues. Germline V lookup: CDR1 SQVTM, CDR2 ANQGSEA. The CDR3 here is CSAKGGGGYTF. The CDR3 DNA reads TGCAGCGCTAAAGGCGGGGGCGGCTACACCTTC.

The rearrangement links TRBV6-7 to TRBJ2-5; 7 bases agree with TRBD2. TRBV6-7 qualifies as an ORF whose function is uncertain. The CDR3 spans 17 residues. Trimming cost V 2 bases and J 5 bases; bases outside gene matches: 14. This CDR3 is CASSYPTPREIRETQYF. In DNA form, the CDR3 reads TGTGCCAGCAGTTACCCTACTCCGCGGGAGATTCGGGAGACCCAGTACTTC.

CDR3 coding DNA: TGTGCCAGCAGCAAGCGGGACACCCACACTGAAGCTTTCTTT. Its protein is CASSKRDTHTEAFF. The chain combines TRBV5-5 with TRBJ1-1, with D possibly TRBD1 on 6 matching bases. This CDR3 has 14 residues. The V gene lost 4 bases and the J gene lost 3 bases, with 13 bases spanning the gap. In germline, CDR1 is SGHKS, CDR2 YYEKEE (reference sequence).

Of note for this clone: This sample includes further DNA sequences coding for the same CDR3. The V call is TRBV6-1, the J call TRBJ1-2, with D unresolved. The CDR3 length is 13 residues. Trimming removed 1 base at V and 4 bases at J, with 7 bases between. Germline V gene data show CDR1 as MNHNS and CDR2 as SASEGT. CDR3 protein: CASSEDRFYGYTF. CDR3 nucleotide sequence: TGTGCCAGCAGTGAAGACAGATTCTATGGCTACACCTTC.

The chain uses TRBV6-6 and TRBJ2-1; 12 bases align to TRBD2. The germline CDR1 and CDR2 sequences are MNHNY and SVGAGI (reference sequence). With V trimmed by 2 bases and J by 4 bases, 3 bases remained unmatched. The CDR3 spans 16 residues. CDR3 bases: TGTGCCAGCAGTTACCCCGGACTAGCGGGGTACAATGAGCAGTTCTTC. This translates into CASSYPGLAGYNEQFF.

The rearrangement uses TRBV5-4 and TRBJ2-3, with TRBD2 matching over 8 bases. The CDR3 runs 15 residues. Germline values: CDR1 SGHNT, CDR2 YYREEE (reference sequence). V was clipped by 2 bases and J by 6 bases; unmatched bases: 8. The CDR3 is CASSFITRGGDTQYF. CDR3 DNA sequence: TGTGCCAGCAGCTTCATTACTCGCGGGGGGGATACGCAGTATTTT.

This rearrangement joins TRBV21-1 to TRBJ2-7; the DNA was not used to check the table's D call, TRBD2. TRBV21-1 is designated a pseudogene. The CDR3 spans 12 residues. The CDR3 loop is CATTPRFNEQYF. CDR3 nucleotide sequence: TGTGCCACCACCCCGCGGTTTAATGAGCAGTACTTC.

The table lists this clone with a few counts. The chain uses TRBV19 and TRBJ2-5, with 9 bases lining up with TRBD1. J gave up 4 bases and V 4 bases, and 7 bases lay outside the gene matches. The CDR3 has 15 amino acids. Germline V gene sequence: CDR1 LNHDA, CDR2 SQIVND (reference sequence). The chain's CDR3 is CASSTNRGQGETQYF. CDR3 sequence (DNA): TGTGCCAGTAGTACAAACAGGGGGCAAGGAGAGACCCAGTACTTC. The entire variable domain, with the rest obtained from reference TRBV19 and TRBJ2-5, is as follows: DGGITQSPKYLFRKEGQNVTLSCEQNLNHDAMYWYRQDPGQGLRLIYYSQIVNDFQKGDIAEGYSVSREKKESFPLTVTSAQKNPTAFYLCASSTNRGQGETQYFGPGTRLLVL.

The chain is built from TRBV6-2 or TRBV6-3 and TRBJ2-1; 14 bases are shared with TRBD2. Germline CDR1 is MNHEY and CDR2 is SVGEGT. V gave up 2 bases and J gave up 7 bases; unmatched junction bases: 1. The CDR3 consists of 15 residues. This CDR3 is CASSYGLAGGNEQFF. Here the CDR3 DNA reads TGTGCCAGCAGTTACGGACTAGCGGGGGGAAATGAGCAGTTCTTC.